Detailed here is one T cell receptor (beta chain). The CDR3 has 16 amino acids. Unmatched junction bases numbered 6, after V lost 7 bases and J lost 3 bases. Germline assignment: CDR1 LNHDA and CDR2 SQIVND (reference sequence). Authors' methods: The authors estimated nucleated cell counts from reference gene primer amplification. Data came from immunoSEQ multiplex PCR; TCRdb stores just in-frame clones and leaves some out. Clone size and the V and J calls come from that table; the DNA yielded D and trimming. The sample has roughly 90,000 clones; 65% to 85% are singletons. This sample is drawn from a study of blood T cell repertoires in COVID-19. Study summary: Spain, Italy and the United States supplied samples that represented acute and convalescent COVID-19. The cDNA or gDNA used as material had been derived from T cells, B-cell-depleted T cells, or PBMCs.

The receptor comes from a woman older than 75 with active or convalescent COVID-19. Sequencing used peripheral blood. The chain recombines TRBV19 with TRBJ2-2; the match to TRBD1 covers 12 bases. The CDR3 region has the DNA TGTGCCAGTATAAGCGGGACAGGGGGCTACACCGGGGAGCTGTTTTTT. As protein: CASISGTGGYTGELFF. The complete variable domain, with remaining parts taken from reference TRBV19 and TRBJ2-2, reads DGGITQSPKYLFRKEGQNVTLSCEQNLNHDAMYWYRQDPGQGLRLIYYSQIVNDFQKGDIAEGYSVSREKKESFPLTVTSAQKNPTAFYLCASISGTGGYTGELFFGEGSRLTVL.